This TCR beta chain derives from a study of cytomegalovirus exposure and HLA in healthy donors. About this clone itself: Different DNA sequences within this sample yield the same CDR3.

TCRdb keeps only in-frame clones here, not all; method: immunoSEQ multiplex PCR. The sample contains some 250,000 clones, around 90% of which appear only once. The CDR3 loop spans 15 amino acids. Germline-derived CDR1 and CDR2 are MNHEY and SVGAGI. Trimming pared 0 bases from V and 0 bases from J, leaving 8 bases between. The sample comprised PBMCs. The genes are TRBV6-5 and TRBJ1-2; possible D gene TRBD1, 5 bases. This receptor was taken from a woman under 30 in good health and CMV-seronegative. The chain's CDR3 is CASSYSPGTNYGYTF. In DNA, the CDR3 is TGTGCCAGCAGTTACTCGCCAGGGACTAACTATGGCTACACCTTC.